The clone carrying this TCR beta chain has just a few counts. This CDR3 spans 14 amino acids. Trimming shortened V by 7 bases and J by 4 bases, and 19 bases separated the two germline ends. In germline, CDR1 is SQVTM, CDR2 ANQGSEA. A single record per CDR3 protein comes from TCRdb applying MiXCR to the RT-PCR reads. The table records about 680,000 distinct CDR3 sequences, approximately 14% of them present only once. The clonotype comes from a female donor in good health, serving as a healthy control. The sequencing sample was made of memory CD4+ T cells from blood. The chain has TRBV29-1 and TRBJ1-1, with D possibly TRBD1 on 5 matching bases. This CDR3 is CSGVPGPQATEAFF. CDR3 DNA sequence: TGCAGCGGAGTACCGGGGCCCCAGGCCACTGAAGCTTTCTTT. Drawing the rest from reference TRBV29-1 and TRBJ1-1, the complete variable domain is SAVISQKPSRDICQRGTSLTIQCQVDSQVTMMFWYRQQPGQSLTLIATANQGSEATYESGFVIDKFPISRPNLTFSTLTVSNMSPEDSSIYLCSGVPGPQATEAFFGQGTRLTVV.